A selection of T cell receptor beta chains follows, all from one sample in a study of blood T cell repertoires in COVID-19. Here immunoSEQ multiplex PCR was the method, and the copy in TCRdb shows in-frame clones only, minus some. The sample lists approximately 77,000 clones, 76% occurring once. The material sequenced was peripheral blood. These receptors were taken from a man between 65 and 85 years old with active or convalescent COVID-19. CDR3s include the opening cysteine and the closing phenylalanine or tryptophan. D genes are given only for firm matches. The size entry is marked missing in some rows and otherwise reads once, few, many or a size class.

V	J	length	D	size	DNA	CDR3
TRBV9	TRBJ1-2	13	TRBD1	once	TGTGCCAGCAGTGTACAGGGGTCCTATGGCTACACCTTC	CASSVQGSYGYTF
TRBV7-2	TRBJ1-5	13	NA	NA	TGTGCCAGCAGCTTAAGACGGGGTCAGCCCCAGCATTTT	CASSLRRGQPQHF
TRBV7-7	TRBJ2-3	15	TRBD2	once	TGTGCCAGCAGCTCGGGACTAGGCGGGACAGATACGCAGTATTTT	CASSSGLGGTDTQYF
TRBV3-1/TRBV3-2	TRBJ1-6	14	NA	NA	TGTGCCAGCAGCTTGACGGGGGAAGAGTCACCCCTCCACTTT	CASSLTGEESPLHF
TRBV4-1	TRBJ1-2	15	NA	once	TGCGCCAGCAGCCACCCCACCCGGGACAAGTATGGCTACACCTTC	CASSHPTRDKYGYTF
TRBV2	TRBJ2-2	16	TRBD2	once	TGTGCCAGCAGTGAATTCGGGGGGACGAACACCGGGGAGCTGTTTTTT	CASSEFGGTNTGELFF
TRBV11-2	TRBJ2-5	15	NA	NA	TGTGCCAGCAGTTCCCAGGCAACCGAACGGGAGACCCAGTACTTC	CASSSQATERETQYF
TRBV10-3	TRBJ2-7	13	TRBD2	once	TGTGCCACCTTAGCGGGGGGGCTAGGCGAGCAGTACTTC	CATLAGGLGEQYF
TRBV7-6	TRBJ1-6	15	NA	NA	TGTGCCAGCAGCTTAGTGGTTTCCGTGAGCTCACCCCTCCACTTT	CASSLVVSVSSPLHF
TRBV7-9	TRBJ2-2	15	TRBD1	NA	TGTGCCAGCTGCCCTTACAGGGGGCGCACCGGGGAGCTGTTTTTT	CASCPYRGRTGELFF
TRBV6-5	TRBJ1-3	15	NA	NA	TGTGCCAGCAGTTACGGGGGGGCGACTGGAAACACCATATATTTT	CASSYGGATGNTIYF
TRBV2	TRBJ2-7	14	TRBD1	NA	TGTGCCAGCAGTACCGGGACAGCAAACTACGAGCAGTACTTC	CASSTGTANYEQYF
TRBV6-5	TRBJ2-7	15	NA	NA	TGTGCCAGCAGCAGCACTACAGGTATTCGCCACGAGCAGTACTTC	CASSSTTGIRHEQYF
TRBV3-1/TRBV3-2	TRBJ1-5	12	NA	NA	TGTGCCAGCAGCTCGAACAGTCAGCCCCAGCATTTT	CASSSNSQPQHF
TRBV7-9	TRBJ1-5	15	NA	NA	TGTGCCAGCGAGAATAGTTTAAGGGGAGGCCAGCCCCAGCATTTT	CASENSLRGGQPQHF
TRBV12-5	TRBJ1-3	15	NA	NA	TGTGCTAGTGGTCCTTCAGGGGTTAGTGGAAACACCATATATTTT	CASGPSGVSGNTIYF
TRBV3-1/TRBV3-2	TRBJ1-5	13	NA	NA	TGTGCCAGCAGCCAAGATCTGAATCAGCCCCAGCATTTT	CASSQDLNQPQHF
TRBV4-2	TRBJ2-7	14	TRBD1	many	TGTGCCAGCAGCCCCGGACAGGAGAACTACGAGCAGTACTTC	CASSPGQENYEQYF
TRBV28	TRBJ2-3	14	TRBD1	NA	TGTGCCAGCGGACGGACAGGGTCAACAGATACGCAGTATTTT	CASGRTGSTDTQYF
TRBV6-5	TRBJ1-1	13	NA	NA	TGTGCCAGCAGTTACGACAGGAACACTGAAGCTTTCTTT	CASSYDRNTEAFF
TRBV6-5	TRBJ2-7	14	TRBD2	once	TGTGCCAGCGCTAGCGGGGACACCTTTTACGAGCAGTACTTC	CASASGDTFYEQYF
TRBV28	TRBJ1-2	14	TRBD1	few	TGTGCCAGCAGATCGGGACAGGACTTCTATGGCTACACCTTC	CASRSGQDFYGYTF
TRBV6-5	TRBJ1-2	15	NA	NA	TGTGCCAGCAGTTACTCCTCGGGGGGTTCGGGTGGCTACACCTTC	CASSYSSGGSGGYTF
TRBV30	TRBJ2-3	15	NA	NA	TGTGCCTGTCGTACAGGGCAAGGGGGCACAGATACGCAGTATTTT	CACRTGQGGTDTQYF
TRBV25-1	TRBJ1-3	15	NA	NA	TGTGCCAGCAGAGGGGCCCGGTCCGAGGGAAACACCATATATTTT	CASRGARSEGNTIYF
TRBV28	TRBJ1-2	13	NA	once	TGTGCCAGTATTGCGCCCCCTAACTATGGCTACACCTTC	CASIAPPNYGYTF
TRBV19	TRBJ1-5	15	NA	few	TGTGCCAGTAGTAAGGAGGGAGGCAGCAATCAGCCCCAGCATTTT	CASSKEGGSNQPQHF
TRBV5-6	TRBJ1-2	13	NA	once	TGTGCCAGCAGCTTGGTTCAGAACTATGGCTACACCTTC	CASSLVQNYGYTF
TRBV11-3	TRBJ2-5	13	TRBD2	NA	TGTGCCAGCAGCTGGACTAGCCGAGAGACCCAGTACTTC	CASSWTSRETQYF
TRBV19	TRBJ2-3	14	TRBD1	few	TGTGCCAGTAGTCAGGGGGCGCGCACAGATACGCAGTATTTT	CASSQGARTDTQYF
TRBV3-1/TRBV3-2	TRBJ2-2	16	NA	few	TGTGCCAGCAGCCATCTCAATGGACAGAACACCGGGGAGCTGTTTTTT	CASSHLNGQNTGELFF
TRBV11-2	TRBJ1-1	13	NA	NA	TGTGCCAGCAGCCGAGGTGTGAACACTGAAGCTTTCTTT	CASSRGVNTEAFF
TRBV6-5	TRBJ2-5	13	TRBD1	NA	TGTGCCAGCAGCAGGGGGCCAGGAGAGACCCAGTACTTC	CASSRGPGETQYF
TRBV19	TRBJ1-2	13	NA	NA	TGTGCCAGCCGGACAGCCGCCGGCTATGGCTACACCTTC	CASRTAAGYGYTF
TRBV5-1	TRBJ2-5	15	NA	NA	TGCGCCAGCAGCTATGGTGGCCCGTCTAGCGAGACCCAGTACTTC	CASSYGGPSSETQYF
TRBV19	TRBJ1-6	15	NA	few	TGTGCCAGTAGTATACCTTACAGGGACAATTCACCCCTCCACTTT	CASSIPYRDNSPLHF
TRBV7-2	TRBJ2-5	11	NA	NA	TGTGCCAGCAGCTTCGGGGAGACCCAGTACTTC	CASSFGETQYF
TRBV5-6	TRBJ2-5	14	TRBD1	NA	TGTGCCAGCAGCGTTCGGACAGGGTTCGAGACCCAGTACTTC	CASSVRTGFETQYF
TRBV27	TRBJ2-5	16	NA	NA	TGTGCCAGCAGTTTTTATGCAGGGTCCACCCAAGAGACCCAGTACTTC	CASSFYAGSTQETQYF
TRBV3-1/TRBV3-2	TRBJ2-3	14	TRBD2	NA	TGTGCCAGCAGCCAAGCGGGGGGGGAAGATACGCAGTATTTT	CASSQAGGEDTQYF
TRBV7-9	TRBJ2-1	17	TRBD1	NA	TGTGCCAGCAGCTTTGGACAGGGATGGGGCTCCTACAATGAGCAGTTCTTC	CASSFGQGWGSYNEQFF
TRBV27	TRBJ1-1	18	NA	NA	TGTGCCAGCAGAATCCGCCCAGATACGTCGCAGGGGAACACTGAAGCTTTCTTT	CASRIRPDTSQGNTEAFF
TRBV30	TRBJ1-1	11	NA	NA	TGTGCCTGGAAGAGAAGGGGCGCTGCTTTCTTT	CAWKRRGAAFF
TRBV2	TRBJ2-5	14	NA	NA	TGTGCCAGCAGTGAACTTACAGCACAAGAGACCCAGTACTTC	CASSELTAQETQYF
TRBV7-9	TRBJ2-2	13	NA	NA	TGTGCCAGCTCCATCCGGGATCCCGGGGAGCTGTTTTTT	CASSIRDPGELFF
TRBV5-1	TRBJ2-3	15	NA	NA	TGCGCCAGCAGCTTCGGGCAGACAGACACAGATACGCAGTATTTT	CASSFGQTDTDTQYF
TRBV7-3	TRBJ2-1	15	TRBD1	few	TGTGCCAGCATCATCCGGGACAGGGCTAACAATGAGCAGTTCTTC	CASIIRDRANNEQFF
TRBV7-2	TRBJ1-1	15	TRBD1	NA	TGTGCCAGCAGAGATCATTCAGGGGGAAACACTGAAGCTTTCTTT	CASRDHSGGNTEAFF
TRBV4-2	TRBJ2-7	17	NA	NA	TGTGCCAGCAGCCAAGCCAAGGGGGCGGGGCCGACCTACGAGCAGTACTTC	CASSQAKGAGPTYEQYF
TRBV24-1	TRBJ1-3	18	TRBD1	NA	TGTGCCACCAGTGATTCCCGGATGACAGGGGAAGTCGGAAACACCATATATTTT	CATSDSRMTGEVGNTIYF
TRBV2	TRBJ1-1	15	NA	NA	TGTGCCAGCGGGGAGGGTGGGCTTATGAACACTGAAGCTTTCTTT	CASGEGGLMNTEAFF